Listed below are T cell receptor beta chains from one sample, sequenced in a study of technical replicates of blood from several donors. The table came from immunoSEQ multiplex PCR; TCRdb's copy has only in-frame clones and leaves some out. Of about 75,000 clones in the sample, 90% to 95% were seen once. The sample taken for sequencing was PBMCs. The receptor set was obtained from a human donor in good health. Some clones in this sample may be carry-over from other donors' samples. Both conserved end residues are part of each CDR3. The D gene is left open where the match is weak. Clone size is shown for a subset of rows, as once, few, many or a class of expanded clone.

v_gene	abundance	d_gene	len	j_gene	CDR3aa	CDR3nt
TRBV29-1	-	TRBD1	12	TRBJ1-1	CSVSTGLAEAFF	TGCAGCGTTTCGACAGGGTTAGCTGAAGCTTTCTTT
TRBV7-2	-	TRBD2	16	TRBJ2-5	CASSLASRGGPETQYF	TGTGCCAGCAGCTTAGCCTCGCGGGGGGGCCCCGAGACCCAGTACTTC
TRBV21-1	-	-	16	TRBJ2-1	CASSPPGTEMNNEQFF	TGTGCCAGCAGCCCCCCCGGGACAGAGATGAACAATGAGCAGTTCTTC
TRBV5-4	-	TRBD2	15	TRBJ2-1	CASSQTSGRSYEQFF	TGTGCCAGCAGCCAGACTAGCGGGAGGAGCTATGAGCAGTTCTTC
TRBV27	-	TRBD1	15	TRBJ1-2	CASSFGDKTGSGYTF	TGTGCCAGCAGTTTCGGGGATAAGACAGGGTCCGGCTACACCTTC
TRBV6-1	-	TRBD1	14	TRBJ1-2	CASSVGQGGSGYTF	TGTGCCAGCAGTGTGGGACAGGGTGGAAGTGGCTACACCTTC
TRBV11-1	-	TRBD1	16	TRBJ1-2	CASSPGRDRKNYGYTF	TGTGCCAGCAGCCCGGGGCGGGACAGAAAGAACTATGGCTACACCTTC
TRBV30	-	-	13	TRBJ1-5	CAWSGQGNQPQHF	TGTGCCTGGAGTGGTCAGGGCAATCAGCCCCAGCATTTT
TRBV6-1	-	TRBD2	16	TRBJ2-4	CASSDVSGSAKNIQYF	TGTGCCAGCAGTGACGTTAGCGGGAGTGCCAAAAACATTCAGTACTTC
TRBV19	-	-	17	TRBJ1-2	CASSIRGTNAPNYGYTF	TGTGCCAGTAGTATAAGGGGGACGAACGCCCCTAACTATGGCTACACCTTC
TRBV10-3	-	-	17	TRBJ1-1	CAIKSSNSRRAATEAFF	TGTGCCATCAAGAGTTCCAACTCTCGCAGGGCGGCCACTGAAGCTTTCTTT
TRBV7-3	-	-	12	TRBJ2-1	CASSFDGVEQFF	TGTGCCAGCAGTTTCGACGGGGTTGAGCAGTTCTTC
TRBV6-6	few	TRBD1	13	TRBJ1-1	CASSKFQGAGSFF	TGTGCCAGCAGTAAATTCCAGGGGGCTGGGTCTTTCTTT
TRBV29-1	-	-	15	TRBJ2-1	CSSNAGLSSYNEQFF	TGCAGCTCAAATGCCGGGTTAAGCTCCTACAATGAGCAGTTCTTC
TRBV7-9	-	TRBD2	19	TRBJ2-5	CASSSRAGLAGERVETQYF	TGTGCCAGCAGCTCCCGAGCAGGTCTAGCGGGAGAACGGGTAGAGACCCAGTACTTC
TRBV7-9	-	TRBD1	16	TRBJ2-3	CASSFGAGGSTDTQYF	TGTGCCAGCAGCTTCGGGGCAGGGGGTTCCACAGATACGCAGTATTTT
TRBV27	-	TRBD2	15	TRBJ2-3	CASGLTSGSRNTQYF	TGTGCCAGCGGATTGACTAGCGGGAGTAGAAATACGCAGTATTTT
TRBV27	-	TRBD2	14	TRBJ2-7	CASFSGRLRNEQYF	TGTGCCAGCTTCAGCGGGAGGTTAAGAAACGAGCAGTACTTC